This T cell receptor beta chain is drawn from a study of T-cell memory formation after mild COVID-19. As for the study in general: For the most part, TCR clusters were specific to one donor.

A remark on this clonotype: Its antigen is still unknown.

TCRdb used MiXCR to reprocess the 5' RACE reads, holding one entry per CDR3 protein. The sample holds a few hundred thousand distinct CDR3 sequences, approximately 9% seen once. Study results and caveats: Later expanders leaned CD4+, whereas day 15 to 85 contracting clones were balanced CD4/CD8.

With 5 bases removed from V and 6 bases from J, the gap between germline ends came to 17 bases. The CDR3 runs 15 residues. Germline V gene data show CDR1 as SGHVS and CDR2 as FQNEAQ. This sequence originates from a man younger than 35 who had mild COVID-19 (a few samples of this study predate the infection). Cell type and time point are not known. V gene TRBV7-8 combines with J gene TRBJ1-5, with D tentatively TRBD1 (5 bases). The sample consisted of PBMCs or a T cell subset sorted from them (not recorded which). CDR3 sequence (DNA): TGTGCCAGCAGCCCTTTAGGCAGGGAAATTCAGCCCCAGCATTTT. As protein: CASSPLGREIQPQHF.